This TCR beta chain was profiled in a study of blood T cell repertoires in COVID-19. The V and J ends lost 5 bases and 4 bases, in that order; junction bases with no gene match: 11. Germline V CDR1 and CDR2: SGHNT, YYREEE (reference sequence). This CDR3 contains 16 residues. TCRdb's copy holds only in-frame clones and misses some; the assay was immunoSEQ multiplex PCR. The sample has some 50,000 clones; 84% are singletons. V usage is TRBV5-4 and J usage is TRBJ1-1, with 10 bases aligning to TRBD1. Input material: peripheral blood. The TCR originated in a human donor in a cohort sampled during active COVID-19. CDR3 protein: CASRNDRGRRSTEAFF. The CDR3 bases are TGTGCCAGCAGGAACGACAGGGGGCGACGGAGCACTGAAGCTTTCTTT.